Following are 14 T cell receptor beta chains from one sample sequenced in a study of blood T cell repertoires in COVID-19. The protocol was immunoSEQ multiplex PCR, while the TCRdb copy is restricted to in-frame clones and leaves out a portion. Of roughly 30,000 clones in the sample, roughly 83% are singletons; the top ten hold more than 9.5%. Sequencing input: peripheral blood. The receptors were gathered from a man older than 75 with active COVID-19.

The CDR3 loop is CASSLLQGGSPLHF. In DNA form, the CDR3 reads TGTGCCAGCAGCTTATTACAGGGTGGTTCACCCCTCCACTTT. The chain links TRBV7-9 to TRBJ1-6; weak D call: TRBD1 (6 bases). Germline values: CDR1 SEHNR, CDR2 FQNEAQ (reference sequence). CDR3 length equals 14 residues. Trimming took 2 bases from V and 9 from J, leaving 11 bases between them.

J is TRBJ2-5 and V is TRBV6-5, with 10 bases that match TRBD2. The ends lost 7 bases at V and 6 bases at J; junction bases unmatched: 11. This CDR3 has 15 residues. CDR1 is MNHEY and CDR2 is SVGAGI in the germline V gene. CDR3 DNA sequence: TGTGCCAGCACCTCTCCTAGCGGGGGTTTAAAGACCCAGTACTTC. Its protein product is CASTSPSGGLKTQYF.

The rearrangement links TRBV6-6 to TRBJ2-3, with D hard to call. This CDR3 contains 16 residues. Germline lookup yields CDR1 MNHNY and CDR2 SVGAGI (reference sequence). V was clipped by 2 bases and J by 0 bases, with 12 bases between them. For the CDR3, the DNA is TGTGCCAGCAGTTACCCGCGCGAGGATAGCACAGATACGCAGTATTTT. It is translated as CASSYPREDSTDTQYF.

CDR3 coding DNA: TGTGCCAGCAGCGCAGGGTACCCACCCCTCCACTTT. Residues: CASSAGYPPLHF. The chain carries TRBV7-2 and TRBJ1-6, with D tentatively TRBD1 (5 bases). Germline-derived CDR1 and CDR2 are SGHTA and FQGNSA. Between the trimmed V and J ends, which lost 5 bases and 11 bases, there was a span of 10 bases. The CDR3 totals 12 residues.

The chain carries TRBV6-2 or TRBV6-3 and TRBJ2-7, with D possibly TRBD2 on 6 matching bases. The CDR3 spans 16 residues. With 6 bases removed from V and 0 bases from J, the gap between germline ends came to 18 bases. Germline V CDR1 and CDR2: MNHEY, SVGEGT. The CDR3 nucleotides read TGTGCCAGCAGCCCTAGCCGCCACGGGAGCTCCTACGAGCAGTACTTC. The encoded protein is CASSPSRHGSSYEQYF.

This chain joins TRBV4-1 and TRBJ1-6; D is perhaps TRBD1 (6 bases). The CDR3 loop spans 14 amino acids. V shed 5 bases and J shed 7 bases, with 12 bases lying between them. The germline CDR1 and CDR2 sequences are MGHRA and YSYEKL. The CDR3 is CASSLQGPNSPLHF. DNA of the CDR3: TGCGCCAGCAGCTTACAGGGTCCCAATTCACCCCTCCACTTT.

This clone is a singleton in its sample. J is TRBJ1-2 and V is TRBV24-1, with 9 bases identical to TRBD1. J lost 4 bases, V lost 4 bases, and 9 bases had no gene match. The CDR3 is made up of 16 amino acids. The germline CDR1 and CDR2 sequences are KGHDR and SFDVKD. DNA for the CDR3: TGTGCCACCAGTGAAACAGGGGGCGGGAGCCTCTATGGCTACACCTTC. Translation gives CATSETGGGSLYGYTF.

The chain links TRBV2 to TRBJ2-7; TRBD1 is a possible D gene (7 bases). Looked up from germline, CDR1 is SNHLY and CDR2 is FYNNEI. V lost 2 bases and J lost 6, with 17 bases in between. The CDR3 spans 15 residues. This CDR3 reads CASSERQGMGGEQYF. CDR3 in DNA: TGTGCCAGCAGTGAACGACAGGGAATGGGAGGCGAGCAGTACTTC.

CDR3: CASSSRTRQGRNTGELFF. Written as DNA, the CDR3 is TGCGCCAGCAGCTCCCGAACACGACAGGGGAGAAACACCGGGGAGCTGTTTTTT. V gene TRBV5-1 combines with J gene TRBJ2-2; 8 positions agree with TRBD1. Germline V gene data show CDR1 as SGHRS and CDR2 as YFSETQ. The CDR3 spans 18 residues. V was pared by 3 bases and J by 2 bases, with 12 bases of the junction left unmatched.

This chain connects TRBV2 to TRBJ2-3; 11 bases line up with TRBD2. CDR3 length: 16 amino acids. The germline gives CDR1 SNHLY, CDR2 FYNNEI. Germline trimming cut 7 bases from V and 9 bases from J; bases unmatched to any gene: 15. The CDR3 DNA sequence: TGTGCCAGCATGTTGGACAATAGCGGGGGGGCGGGCACGCAGTATTTT. Translation gives CASMLDNSGGAGTQYF.

The rearrangement links TRBV5-6 to TRBJ1-5, with D unclear. Trimming left V 1 base short and J 5 bases short, with 7 bases between. Germline V gene data show CDR1 as SGHDT and CDR2 as YYEEEE. The CDR3 is 13 amino acids. The DNA for the CDR3 is TGTGCCAGCAGCTTGCATCGGTATCAGCCCCAGCATTTT. Protein: CASSLHRYQPQHF.

This clone was counted once. The gene calls are TRBV7-9 and TRBJ2-7; tentative D call: TRBD2 (5 bases). The CDR3 runs 16 residues. The germline CDR1 and CDR2 sequences are SEHNR and FQNEAQ (reference sequence). Trimming took off 4 bases at V and 0 bases at J, with 16 bases between the two ends. CDR3 sequence reads: CASSSRLGEGSYEQYF. CDR3 bases: TGTGCCAGCAGCTCAAGACTCGGTGAGGGCTCCTACGAGCAGTACTTC. The whole variable domain, remainder taken from reference TRBV7-9 and TRBJ2-7, is DTGVSQNPRHKITKRGQNVTFRCDPISEHNRLYWYRQTLGQGPEFLTYFQNEAQLEKSRLLSDRFSAERPKGSFSTLEIQRTEQGDSAMYLCASSSRLGEGSYEQYFGPGTRLTVT.

The chain carries TRBV19 and TRBJ1-2; D call uncertain. V was pared by 0 bases and J by 8 bases, with 10 bases between. Germline lookup yields CDR1 LNHDA and CDR2 SQIVND (reference sequence). The CDR3 extends over 13 amino acids. The CDR3 DNA reads TGTGCCAGTAGTATAGATCTATCGGTGGGCTACACCTTC. Its protein is CASSIDLSVGYTF.

The chain combines TRBV29-1 with TRBJ1-2; D uncertain. Germline-derived CDR1 and CDR2 are SQVTM and ANQGSEA. The CDR3 loop spans 14 amino acids. Deletions cut 6 bases from V and 2 bases from J, with 16 bases between. CDR3 amino acids: CSVGRTSQNYGYTF. CDR3 DNA sequence: TGCAGCGTGGGGAGGACGTCCCAGAACTATGGCTACACCTTC.